This TCR beta chain is from a study of cytotoxic CD8 clonotypes in ibrutinib-treated CLL (dated by TCRdb to the early 2020s). Notes on the research overall: The cohort had ten to twelve relapsed/refractory and approximately 15 treatment-naive patients; approximately 18 were IGHV unmutated. Cryopreserved peripheral blood mononuclear cells were obtained before treatment, at response, and at either sustained remission or disease progression. Of the 90 or so participants in the trial, 26 had longitudinal samples available. The response samples were drawn at a median of approximately twelve months into treatment, with a range of about 6 to 40 months. Patients were still on ibrutinib when every remission and progressive disease sample was collected. Responses were partial in 25 or so patients and complete in 2; after median 68 months follow-up, 14 stayed in remission and roughly twelve progressed. On average, each sample yielded 255,043 productive templates and tens of thousands of productive rearrangements. The paper as a whole reports these results and caveats: At ibrutinib response clonality went up, during sustained remission it held steady, and at progression it dropped back toward baseline. Public clonotypes were rare and either shrank or stayed stable during treatment, and the rise in clonality at ibrutinib response reflected expansion of private clonotypes. Sampling times were not matched between sustained-remission and progressing patients, and lymph node repertoires were not studied. Baseline clonality was found to be higher than that of age-matched healthy donors and was strongly correlated with circulating CD8+ T-cell counts.

With regard to this clone: Its antigen is unknown. No clone much larger than this one lies a single base away; base qualities are absent.

A MiSeq instrument was used for deep resolution sequencing, which targeted depths ranging from 1 in 1 million up to 1 in 200,000 T cells, with coverage averaging 10x for each clonotype. TCR beta libraries were generated with the immunoSEQ hsTCRB Kit. As for how the authors treated the data: The data were analyzed with ImmunoSEQ Analyzer and ImmunoSEQ Data Assistant, and V, D and J gene assignments followed IMGT definitions. Clonality was computed as one minus normalized Shannon entropy of productive rearrangement frequencies, ranging from 0 to 1. Only overrepresented clonotypes making up at least 0.05% of the repertoire of each patient were included in the public clonotype analysis. About a dozen age-matched healthy donor repertoires from immuneACCESS served as clonality controls. TCRdb mirrors the immuneACCESS table, restricted to in-frame sequences. Some clones are absent from its copies; in checked studies, under half trace to an unresolved V gene, and the reason for the others is unknown. V and J calls and clone size come straight from that table; D and trimming were deduced from the DNA. The sample includes fewer than 50,000 clones, with approximately 70% observed a single time. Jointly, the top ten make up 20% to 25% of the sample.

This sample's time point label indicates: less than 30 months on ibrutinib. For TCR beta library preparation, roughly 2 micrograms of genomic DNA were extracted from the cryopreserved PBMCs. High-throughput TCR beta sequencing was performed on longitudinal blood samples from CLL patients receiving ibrutinib monotherapy. The patients took part in an open-label, single-center phase 2 trial of ibrutinib monotherapy. Trimming costs V 7 bases and J 4 bases, and their ends lie 11 bases apart. According to the germline V gene, CDR1 reads SQVTM and CDR2 reads ANQGSEA. The CDR3 goes from the cysteine to the phenylalanine over 12 residues. CDR3 DNA is the only sequence kept; it has 36 bases, read in frame from the first base.

The sample was PBMCs, taken after 24 months of ibrutinib treatment. The rearrangement joined TRBV29-1 to TRBJ2-1, with the D gene too uncertain to name. The TCR sequence derives from a human donor with chronic lymphocytic leukemia. The CDR3 in this case is CSGVEGYNEQFF. The DNA reads TGCAGCGGCGTAGAAGGTTACAATGAGCAGTTCTTC.